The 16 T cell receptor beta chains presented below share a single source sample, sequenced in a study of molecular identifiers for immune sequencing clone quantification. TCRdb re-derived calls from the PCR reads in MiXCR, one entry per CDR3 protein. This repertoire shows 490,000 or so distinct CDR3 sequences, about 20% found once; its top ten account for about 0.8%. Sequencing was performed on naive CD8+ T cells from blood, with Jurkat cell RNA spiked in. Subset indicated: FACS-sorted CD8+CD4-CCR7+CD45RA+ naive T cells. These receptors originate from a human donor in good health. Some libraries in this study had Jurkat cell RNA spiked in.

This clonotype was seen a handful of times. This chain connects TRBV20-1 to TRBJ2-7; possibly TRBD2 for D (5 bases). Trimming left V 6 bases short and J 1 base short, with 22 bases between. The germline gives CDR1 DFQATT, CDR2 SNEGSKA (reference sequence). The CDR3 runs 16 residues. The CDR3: CSADPRPEAASYEQYF. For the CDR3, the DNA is TGCAGTGCAGACCCCCGCCCGGAGGCGGCTTCCTACGAGCAGTACTTC.

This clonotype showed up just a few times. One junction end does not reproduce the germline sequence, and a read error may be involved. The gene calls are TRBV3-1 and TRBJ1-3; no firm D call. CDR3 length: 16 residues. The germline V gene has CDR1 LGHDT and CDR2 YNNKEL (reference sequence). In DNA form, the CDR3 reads TGTGCCAGCGGCCAAGATACGGAGGGTCCTGGAAACACCATATATTTT. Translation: CASGQDTEGPGNTIYF.

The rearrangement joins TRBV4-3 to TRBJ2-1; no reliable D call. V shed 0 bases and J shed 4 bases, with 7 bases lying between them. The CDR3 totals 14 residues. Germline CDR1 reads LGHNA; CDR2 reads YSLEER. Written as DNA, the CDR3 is TGCGCCAGCAGCCAAGACCCTCGTTACAATGAGCAGTTCTTC. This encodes CASSQDPRYNEQFF.

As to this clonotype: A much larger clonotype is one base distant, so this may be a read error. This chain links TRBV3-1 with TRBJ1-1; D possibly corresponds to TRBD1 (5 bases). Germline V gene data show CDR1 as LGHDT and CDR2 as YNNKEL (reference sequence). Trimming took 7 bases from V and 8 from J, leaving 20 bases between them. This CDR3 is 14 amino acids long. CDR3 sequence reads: CASNPGVDTGEAFF. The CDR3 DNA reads TGTGCCAGCAACCCCGGGGTGGACACGGGAGAAGCTTTCTTT.

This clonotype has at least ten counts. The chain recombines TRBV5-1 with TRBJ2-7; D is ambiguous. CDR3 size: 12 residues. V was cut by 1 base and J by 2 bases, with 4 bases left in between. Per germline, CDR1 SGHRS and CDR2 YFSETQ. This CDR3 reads CASSLFPYEQYF. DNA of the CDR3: TGCGCCAGCAGCTTGTTCCCCTACGAGCAGTACTTC.

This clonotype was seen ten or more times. CDR3 sequence (DNA): TGTGCCAGCAGAGCCGGCAGGGGGCAAGAAACAGATACGCAGTATTTT. Translation: CASRAGRGQETDTQYF. The chain has TRBV12-3 or TRBV12-4 and TRBJ2-3, with 8 positions matching TRBD1. V lost 6 bases, J lost 3 bases, and 11 bases stayed unmatched. CDR3 length: 16 residues.

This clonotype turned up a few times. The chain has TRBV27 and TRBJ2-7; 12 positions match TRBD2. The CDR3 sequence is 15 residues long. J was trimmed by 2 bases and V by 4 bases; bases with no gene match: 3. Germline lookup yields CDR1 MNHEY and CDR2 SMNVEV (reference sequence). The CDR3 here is CASSSGTSGPYEQYF. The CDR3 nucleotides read TGTGCCAGCAGTTCCGGGACTAGCGGGCCCTACGAGCAGTACTTC.

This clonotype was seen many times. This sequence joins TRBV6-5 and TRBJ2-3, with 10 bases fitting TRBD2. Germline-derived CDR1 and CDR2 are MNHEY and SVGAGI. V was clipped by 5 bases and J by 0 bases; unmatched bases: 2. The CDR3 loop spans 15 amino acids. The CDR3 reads CASSIAGGSTDTQYF. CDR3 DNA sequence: TGTGCCAGCAGTATAGCGGGAGGAAGCACAGATACGCAGTATTTT.

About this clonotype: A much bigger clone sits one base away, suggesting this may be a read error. CDR3 sequence: CSVGELPNTGELFF. CDR3 nucleotide sequence: TGCAGCGTTGGGGAACTACCTAACACCGGGGAGCTGTTTTTT. V gene TRBV29-1 combines with J gene TRBJ2-2; the D is unclear. This CDR3 is 14 amino acids long. Trimming removed 4 bases at V and 2 bases at J, with 11 bases between. The germline CDR1 and CDR2 sequences are SQVTM and ANQGSEA.

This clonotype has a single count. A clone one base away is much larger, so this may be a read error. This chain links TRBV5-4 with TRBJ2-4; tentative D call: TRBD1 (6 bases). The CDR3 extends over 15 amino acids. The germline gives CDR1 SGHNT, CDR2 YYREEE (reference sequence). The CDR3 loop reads CAYRTVTLAKNIQHF. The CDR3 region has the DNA TGTGCCTACCGGACAGTGACTCTAGCCAAAAACATTCAGCACTTC.

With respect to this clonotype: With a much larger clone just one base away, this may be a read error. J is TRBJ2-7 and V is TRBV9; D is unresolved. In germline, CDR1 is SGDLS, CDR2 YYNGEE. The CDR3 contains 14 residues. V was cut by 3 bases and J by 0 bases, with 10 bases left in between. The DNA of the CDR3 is TGTGCCAGCAGCGCCGCGGACGGCTCCTACGAGCAGTACTTC. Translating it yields CASSAADGSYEQYF. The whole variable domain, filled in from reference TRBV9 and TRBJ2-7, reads DSGVTQTPKHLITATGQRVTLRCSPRSGDLSVYWYQQSLDQGLQFLIQYYNGEERAKGNILERFSAQQFPDLHSELNLSSLELGDSALYFCASSAADGSYEQYFGPGTRLTVT.

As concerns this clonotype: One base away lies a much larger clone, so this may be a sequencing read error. The CDR3 protein is CASSLGIGSERYF. The CDR3 region has the DNA TGTGCCAGCAGCTTAGGTATCGGCTCCGAGCGGTACTTC. The J gene is TRBJ2-7, the V gene TRBV7-8; D is uncertain. The germline V gene encodes CDR1 SGHVS and CDR2 FQNEAQ. The CDR3 covers 13 residues.

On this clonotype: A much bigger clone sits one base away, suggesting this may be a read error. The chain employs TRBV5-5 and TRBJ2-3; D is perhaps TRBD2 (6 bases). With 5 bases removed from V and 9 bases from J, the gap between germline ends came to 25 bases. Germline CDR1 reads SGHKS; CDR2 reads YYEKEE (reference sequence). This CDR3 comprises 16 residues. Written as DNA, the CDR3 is TGTGCCAGCAGTTTCCCGGGACTGCAAGTCCTCGAAACGCAGTATTTT. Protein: CASSFPGLQVLETQYF.

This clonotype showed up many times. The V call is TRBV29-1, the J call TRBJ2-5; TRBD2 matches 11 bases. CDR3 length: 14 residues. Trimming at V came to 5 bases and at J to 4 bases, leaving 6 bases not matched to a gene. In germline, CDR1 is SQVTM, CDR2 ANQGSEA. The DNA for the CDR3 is TGCAGCGTTCATAGCGGGAGGGCTGGAGAGACCCAGTACTTC. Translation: CSVHSGRAGETQYF.

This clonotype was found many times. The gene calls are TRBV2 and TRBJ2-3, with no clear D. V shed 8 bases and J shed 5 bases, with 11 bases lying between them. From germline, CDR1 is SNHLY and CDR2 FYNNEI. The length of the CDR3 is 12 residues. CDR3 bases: TGTGCCAGCGCTCCTATACTAGATACGCAGTATTTT. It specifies CASAPILDTQYF.

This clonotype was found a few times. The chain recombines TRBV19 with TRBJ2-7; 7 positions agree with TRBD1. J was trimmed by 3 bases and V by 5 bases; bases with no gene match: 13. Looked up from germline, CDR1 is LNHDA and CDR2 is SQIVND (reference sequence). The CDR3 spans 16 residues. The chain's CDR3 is CASSFPRDSLHYEQYF. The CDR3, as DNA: TGTGCCAGTAGTTTCCCCCGGGACAGCTTACACTACGAGCAGTACTTC. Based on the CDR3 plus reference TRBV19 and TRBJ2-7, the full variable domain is DGGITQSPKYLFRKEGQNVTLSCEQNLNHDAMYWYRQDPGQGLRLIYYSQIVNDFQKGDIAEGYSVSREKKESFPLTVTSAQKNPTAFYLCASSFPRDSLHYEQYFGPGTRLTVT.